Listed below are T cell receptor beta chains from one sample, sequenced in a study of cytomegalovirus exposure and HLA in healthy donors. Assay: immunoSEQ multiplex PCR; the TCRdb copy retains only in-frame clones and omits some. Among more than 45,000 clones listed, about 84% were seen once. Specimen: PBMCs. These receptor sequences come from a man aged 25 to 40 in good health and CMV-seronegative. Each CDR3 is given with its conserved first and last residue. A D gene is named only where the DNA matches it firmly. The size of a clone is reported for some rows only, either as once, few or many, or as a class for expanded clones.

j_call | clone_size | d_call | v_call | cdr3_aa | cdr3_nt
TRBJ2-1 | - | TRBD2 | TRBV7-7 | CASSLSGLGANEQFF | TGTGCTAGCAGCTTATCAGGACTAGGGGCCAATGAGCAGTTCTTC
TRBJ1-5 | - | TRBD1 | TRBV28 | CASRKIHRGKLWPQHF | TGTGCCAGCAGAAAAATACACAGGGGCAAGTTATGGCCCCAGCATTTT
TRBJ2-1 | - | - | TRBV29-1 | CSVESGQVNEQFF | TGCAGCGTTGAATCAGGGCAGGTCAATGAGCAGTTCTTC
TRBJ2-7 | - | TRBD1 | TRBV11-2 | CASSLTGQGVYEQYF | TGTGCCAGCAGCTTAACGGGACAGGGGGTTTACGAGCAGTACTTC
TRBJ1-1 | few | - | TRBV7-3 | CASSLLPGTEAFF | TGTGCCAGCAGCTTACTACCCGGCACTGAAGCTTTCTTT
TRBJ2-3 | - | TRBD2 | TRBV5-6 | CASSLRRLAGTDTQYF | TGTGCCAGCAGCTTGAGGCGACTAGCGGGAACAGATACGCAGTATTTT
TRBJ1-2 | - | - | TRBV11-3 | CASSSEEGVSGYTF | TGTGCCAGCAGCTCAGAAGAGGGGGTAAGCGGCTACACCTTC
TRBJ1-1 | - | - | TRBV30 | CAWRGAEAFF | TGTGCCTGGAGAGGGGCTGAAGCTTTCTTT
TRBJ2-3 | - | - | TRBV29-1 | CSVAAGVADTQYF | TGCAGCGTTGCGGCAGGGGTGGCAGATACGCAGTATTTT
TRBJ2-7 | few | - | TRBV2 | CASTGGGVNEQYF | TGTGCCAGCACGGGCGGAGGGGTGAACGAGCAGTACTTC
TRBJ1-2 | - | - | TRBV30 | CAWSTNYGYTF | TGTGCCTGGAGCACTAACTATGGCTACACCTTC
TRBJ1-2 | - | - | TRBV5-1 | CASSSPEQGNYGYTF | TGCGCCAGCAGCTCACCCGAACAGGGCAACTATGGCTACACCTTC
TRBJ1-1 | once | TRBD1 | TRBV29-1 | CSARDSEAFF | TGCAGCGCCCGGGACAGCGAAGCTTTCTTT
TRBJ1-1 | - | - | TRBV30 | CAWSLTTANTEAFF | TGTGCCTGGAGTTTAACGACAGCGAACACTGAAGCTTTCTTT
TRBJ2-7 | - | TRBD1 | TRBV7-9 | CASSLPGQGTYEQYF | TGTGCCAGCAGCTTACCCGGACAGGGGACCTACGAGCAGTACTTC
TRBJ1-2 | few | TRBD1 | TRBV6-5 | CASSPGQGVYGYTF | TGTGCCAGCAGTCCGGGACAGGGGGTCTATGGCTACACCTTC
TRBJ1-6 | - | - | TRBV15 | CATSRDLGASPLHF | TGTGCCACCAGCAGAGATCTGGGGGCGTCGCCCCTCCACTTT
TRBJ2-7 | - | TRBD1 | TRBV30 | CAWSVRLGTGTYEQYF | TGTGCCTGGAGTGTACGGCTCGGGACAGGGACCTACGAGCAGTACTTC
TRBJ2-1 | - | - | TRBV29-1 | CSVVGTLFNEQFF | TGCAGCGTTGTCGGGACTCTTTTTAATGAGCAGTTCTTC
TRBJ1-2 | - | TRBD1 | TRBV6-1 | CASSEGWSGTENYGYTF | TGTGCCAGCAGTGAAGGATGGTCCGGGACAGAGAACTATGGCTACACCTTC
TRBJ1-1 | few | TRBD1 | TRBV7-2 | CASSRDRGNTEAFF | TGTGCCAGCAGCCGAGACAGGGGGAACACTGAAGCTTTCTTT
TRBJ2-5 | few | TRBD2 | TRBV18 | CASSKTSGKETQYF | TGTGCCAGCTCAAAGACTAGCGGGAAAGAGACCCAGTACTTC
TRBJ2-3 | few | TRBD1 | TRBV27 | CASSYGTGGTDTQYF | TGTGCCAGCAGTTATGGGACAGGGGGCACAGATACGCAGTATTTT
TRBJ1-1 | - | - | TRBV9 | CASSVDPGILNTEAFF | TGTGCCAGCAGCGTAGACCCAGGGATCTTAAACACTGAAGCTTTCTTT
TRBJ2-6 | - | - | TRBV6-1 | CASTEGTDFNVLTF | TGTGCCAGCACGGAGGGGACAGACTTCAACGTCCTGACTTTC
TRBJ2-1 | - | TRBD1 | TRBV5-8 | CASSEGQGTSFYNEQFF | TGTGCCAGCAGCGAGGGACAGGGGACCTCGTTCTACAATGAGCAGTTCTTC
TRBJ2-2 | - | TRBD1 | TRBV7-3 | CASSGQGGSTGELFF | TGTGCCAGCAGCGGACAGGGGGGGAGCACCGGGGAGCTGTTTTTT
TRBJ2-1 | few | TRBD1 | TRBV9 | CASSVDRIYNEQFF | TGTGCCAGCAGCGTGGACAGGATTTACAATGAGCAGTTCTTC
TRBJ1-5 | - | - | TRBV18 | CASSPTKQGNQPQHF | TGTGCCAGCTCCCCAACTAAACAGGGCAATCAGCCCCAGCATTTT
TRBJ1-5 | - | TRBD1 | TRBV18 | CASSPTGGGRQPQHF | TGTGCCAGCTCACCGACAGGGGGGGGGCGTCAGCCCCAGCATTTT
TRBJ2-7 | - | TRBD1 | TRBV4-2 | CASSQVSGQGFGEQYF | TGTGCCAGCAGCCAAGTGTCGGGACAGGGGTTTGGGGAGCAGTACTTC
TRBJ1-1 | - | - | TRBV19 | CASSIGPMNTEAFF | TGTGCCAGTAGTATAGGGCCGATGAACACTGAAGCTTTCTTT
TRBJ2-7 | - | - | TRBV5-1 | CASSLGGVTSYEQYF | TGCGCCAGCAGCTTGGGGGGGGTGACCTCCTACGAGCAGTACTTC
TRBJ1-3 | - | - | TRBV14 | CASSQDDRFSGNTIYF | TGTGCCAGCAGCCAAGACGACAGGTTCTCTGGAAACACCATATATTTT
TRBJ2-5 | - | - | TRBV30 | CAWSAGRSGETQYF | TGTGCCTGGAGTGCTGGCAGGTCAGGAGAGACCCAGTACTTC
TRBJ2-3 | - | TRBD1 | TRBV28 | CASSLDRGTDTQYF | TGTGCCAGCAGTTTAGACAGGGGGACAGATACGCAGTATTTT
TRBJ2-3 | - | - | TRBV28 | CASSSTDTQYF | TGTGCCAGCAGTTCTACAGATACGCAGTATTTT
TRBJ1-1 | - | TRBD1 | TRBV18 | CASSPRSGTGIGSTEAFF | TGTGCCAGCTCACCACGAAGCGGGACAGGGATAGGGTCCACTGAAGCTTTCTTT
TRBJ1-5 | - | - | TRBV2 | CASSQEINQPQHF | TGTGCCAGCTCTCAGGAAATCAATCAGCCCCAGCATTTT
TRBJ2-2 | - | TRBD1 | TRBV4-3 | CASSQERDRASGELFF | TGCGCCAGCAGCCAGGAACGGGACAGGGCGAGCGGGGAGCTGTTTTTT
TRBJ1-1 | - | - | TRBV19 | CASRSEGWATTEAFF | TGTGCCAGTAGGTCAGAAGGTTGGGCTACGACTGAAGCTTTCTTT
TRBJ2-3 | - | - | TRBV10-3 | CAQSRGQMDTQYF | TGTGCCCAATCACGAGGGCAAATGGATACGCAGTATTTT
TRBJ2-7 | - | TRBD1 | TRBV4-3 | CASSQDTGQGSYEQYF | TGCGCCAGCAGCCAAGACACAGGACAGGGTTCCTACGAGCAGTACTTC
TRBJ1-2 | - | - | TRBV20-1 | CSALVRYGYTF | TGCAGTGCTTTAGTGAGATATGGCTACACCTTC
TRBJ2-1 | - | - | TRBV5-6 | CASSPDSYNEQFF | TGTGCCAGCAGCCCGGACTCTTACAATGAGCAGTTCTTC
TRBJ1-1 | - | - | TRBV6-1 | CASSEWLLNTEAFF | TGTGCCAGCAGTGAGTGGCTTCTGAACACTGAAGCTTTCTTT